Listed here are 18 T cell receptor beta chains from one sample, sequenced in a study of blood T cell repertoires in COVID-19 (dated by TCRdb to the early 2020s). The protocol used for the library was the immunoSEQ multiplex PCR assay. TCRdb provides this immuneACCESS table in a form limited to in-frame rearrangements. Some clones are lacking; in checked studies, under half of them reflect an unresolved V gene, and why the rest are absent is not known. For this sample the table gives around 290,000 clones, of which roughly 90% were detected only once. The ten largest clones take up approximately 1.2% of the sample. The sequenced sample was PBMCs or T cells enriched from blood (not recorded which). The receptors stem from a woman aged 30 to 39 who had recovered from COVID-19.

The chain carries TRBV28 and TRBJ1-3; the D gene is possibly TRBD1 (6 bases). Trimming took off 9 bases at V and 3 bases at J, with 12 bases between the two ends. The CDR3 extends over 13 amino acids. Looked up from germline, CDR1 is MDHEN and CDR2 is SYDVKM. In DNA, the CDR3 is TGTGCCAGTGACGTCAGGGGTGGAAACACCATATATTTT. It is translated as CASDVRGGNTIYF.

A few counts support this clone. The CDR3 loop is CASSPGTVIQPQHF. CDR3 coding DNA: TGTGCCAGCAGTCCCGGGACAGTTATTCAGCCCCAGCATTTT. The rearrangement joins TRBV28 to TRBJ1-5; TRBD1 matches 7 bases. The CDR3 loop spans 14 amino acids. Looked up from germline, CDR1 is MDHEN and CDR2 is SYDVKM. Trimming removed 5 bases from V and 6 bases from J; junction bases left unmatched: 7. The full variable domain, rest sourced from reference TRBV28 and TRBJ1-5, is DVKVTQSSRYLVKRTGEKVFLECVQDMDHENMFWYRQDPGLGLRLIYFSYDVKMKEKGDIPEGYSVSREKKERFSLILESASTNQTSMYLCASSPGTVIQPQHFGDGTRLSIL.

V is TRBV3-1 (or the pseudogene TRBV3-2) and J is TRBJ2-7, with TRBD1 identical over 9 bases. The J segment lost 4 bases and the V segment lost 7 bases, leaving 8 bases of the junction unmatched. The CDR3 has 14 residues. Germline assignment: CDR1 LGHDT and CDR2 YNNKEL (reference sequence). The CDR3 here is CASTRRGQGYEQYF. The CDR3 nucleotides are TGTGCCAGCACCCGGAGAGGACAGGGGTACGAGCAGTACTTC.

This rearrangement joins TRBV18 to TRBJ2-5; D is possibly TRBD1 (6 bases). The CDR3 covers 15 residues. V lost 0 bases, J lost 5 bases, and 13 bases lay in between. Germline CDR1 KGHSH, CDR2 LQKENI. The CDR3 DNA sequence: TGTGCCAGCTCACCACCGGGGGCAACCCGGGAGACCCAGTACTTC. It encodes CASSPPGATRETQYF.

This rearrangement joins TRBV20-1 to TRBJ1-1, with TRBD1 as a possible D gene (5 bases). Trimming removed 4 bases from V and 6 bases from J, with 9 bases in between. The germline V gene encodes CDR1 DFQATT and CDR2 SNEGSKA (reference sequence). The CDR3 consists of 11 residues. The CDR3 bases are TGCAGTGCTACAGGGTTGGCTGAAGCTTTCTTT. It translates to CSATGLAEAFF.

J is TRBJ2-7 and V is TRBV5-8; D unclear. This CDR3 is built from 13 residues. Trimming shortened V by 0 bases and J by 0 bases, and 4 bases separated the two germline ends. CDR1 SGHTS and CDR2 YDEGEE come from the germline V gene. Here the CDR3 reads CASSLVSSYEQYF. The CDR3 nucleotides read TGTGCCAGCAGCTTGGTTAGCTCCTACGAGCAGTACTTC.

V and J are TRBV19 and TRBJ2-1, with 12 bases lining up with TRBD2. Unmatched junction bases numbered 4, after V lost 1 base and J lost 0 bases. From germline, CDR1 is LNHDA and CDR2 SQIVND (reference sequence). The CDR3 runs to 18 residues. In DNA form, the CDR3 reads TGTGCCAGTAGTATAGCACTAGCGGGAGGTAGCTCCTACAATGAGCAGTTCTTC. Translated: CASSIALAGGSSYNEQFF.

The chain carries TRBV18 and TRBJ2-3; D not resolved. The V gene's germline CDR1 is KGHSH and CDR2 LQKENI. This CDR3 has 16 amino acids. Trimming pared 3 bases from V and 0 bases from J, leaving 13 bases between. The CDR3 reads CASSPYERASTDTQYF. The CDR3, as DNA: TGTGCCAGCTCACCGTACGAGAGAGCTAGCACAGATACGCAGTATTTT.

The gene calls are TRBV6-4 and TRBJ2-3; D ambiguous. CDR1 is MRHNA, CDR2 SNTAGT, per germline. The CDR3 is 14 amino acids. V gave up 6 bases and J gave up 1 base, with 11 bases separating them. The CDR3: CASRLESGTDTQYF. The CDR3 nucleotides read TGTGCCAGCAGGCTCGAGAGCGGCACAGATACGCAGTATTTT.

V and J are TRBV29-1 and TRBJ2-7, with 7 bases aligning to TRBD1. This CDR3 spans 11 amino acids. CDR1 and CDR2 (germline): SQVTM, ANQGSEA. V was clipped by 4 bases and J by 9 bases; unmatched bases: 6. This CDR3 reads CSVATGVVQYF. For the CDR3, the DNA is TGCAGCGTTGCCACAGGGGTAGTGCAGTACTTC.

J is TRBJ2-3 and V is TRBV12-3 or TRBV12-4, with TRBD1 matching over 7 bases. The CDR3 length is 13 residues. The ends lost 6 bases at V and 3 bases at J; junction bases unmatched: 3. CDR3 in amino acids: CASRKGATDTQYF. In DNA form, the CDR3 reads TGTGCCAGCAGGAAGGGGGCAACAGATACGCAGTATTTT.

The genes are TRBV9 and TRBJ2-2; 7 nucleotides agree with TRBD1. The CDR3 consists of 15 residues. Trimming cost V 4 bases and J 2 bases; bases outside gene matches: 5. Germline V gives CDR1 SGDLS, CDR2 YYNGEE. CDR3 bases: TGTGCCAGCAGCTCTTGGGACAGAAACACCGGGGAGCTGTTTTTT. Translation gives CASSSWDRNTGELFF.

The J gene is TRBJ2-2, the V gene TRBV11-3; TRBD2 aligns across 8 bases. Losses at the gene ends were 0 bases for V and 5 bases for J; bases not matched to a gene: 5. The CDR3 is made up of 16 amino acids. CDR1 is SGHNT, CDR2 YENEEA, per germline. This CDR3 is CASSLDSGRGTGELFF. The CDR3 DNA is TGTGCCAGCAGCTTAGATTCCGGGAGGGGGACCGGGGAGCTGTTTTTT.

V gene TRBV7-6 combines with J gene TRBJ1-6, with TRBD1 matching 7 bases. The CDR3 runs 13 residues. V was pared by 4 bases and J by 13 bases, with 7 bases of the junction left unmatched. The V gene's germline CDR1 is SGHVS and CDR2 FNYEAQ. The CDR3 loop reads CASSYLQGTPLHF. As DNA, the CDR3 is TGTGCCAGCAGCTATCTACAGGGGACGCCCCTCCACTTT.

The rearrangement links TRBV3-1 (or the pseudogene TRBV3-2) to TRBJ1-5; no clear D gene. Trimming took 5 bases from V and 4 from J, leaving 9 bases between them. In germline, CDR1 is LGHDT, CDR2 YNNKEL (reference sequence). The CDR3 contains 13 residues. The CDR3 spells CASSFYRNQPQHF. DNA for the CDR3: TGTGCCAGCAGCTTTTACAGAAATCAGCCCCAGCATTTT.

CDR3 protein: CASSRERSQETQYF. DNA for the CDR3: TGTGCCAGTAGTCGGGAGCGTAGTCAAGAGACCCAGTACTTC. J is TRBJ2-5 and V is TRBV19; maybe TRBD2 (6 bases). Trimming removed 5 bases from V and 2 bases from J, with 12 bases in between. Germline V gives CDR1 LNHDA, CDR2 SQIVND (reference sequence). The CDR3 sequence is 14 residues long.

This chain joins TRBV27 and TRBJ2-3; D is perhaps TRBD1 (6 bases). Looked up from germline, CDR1 is MNHEY and CDR2 is SMNVEV (reference sequence). This CDR3 contains 14 residues. The V gene lost 3 bases and the J gene lost 0 bases, with 7 bases spanning the gap. The CDR3 protein is CASSLDSSTDTQYF. The CDR3 coding sequence is TGTGCCAGCAGTTTGGACAGTAGCACAGATACGCAGTATTTT.

This rearrangement joins TRBV4-2 to TRBJ1-2, with no clear D. CDR1 LGHNA and CDR2 YNFKEQ come from the germline V gene. V lost 6 bases and J 6 bases, leaving 14 bases between the germline ends. The length of the CDR3 is 13 residues. This CDR3 reads CASSQAHRNGYTF. Written as DNA, the CDR3 is TGTGCCAGCAGTCAGGCACACCGCAATGGCTACACCTTC.